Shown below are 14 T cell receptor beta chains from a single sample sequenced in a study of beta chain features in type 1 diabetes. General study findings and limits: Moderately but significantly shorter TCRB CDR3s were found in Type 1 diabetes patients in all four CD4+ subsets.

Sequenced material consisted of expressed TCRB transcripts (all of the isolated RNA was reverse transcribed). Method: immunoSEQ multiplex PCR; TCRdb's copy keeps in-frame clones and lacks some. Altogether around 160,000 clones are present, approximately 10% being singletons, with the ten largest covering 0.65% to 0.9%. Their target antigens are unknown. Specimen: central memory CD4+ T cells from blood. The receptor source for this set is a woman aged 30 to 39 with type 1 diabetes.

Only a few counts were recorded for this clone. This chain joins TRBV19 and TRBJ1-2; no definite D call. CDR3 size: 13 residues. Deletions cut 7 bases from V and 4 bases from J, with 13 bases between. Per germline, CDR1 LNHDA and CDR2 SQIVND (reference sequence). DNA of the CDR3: TGTGCCAGTACTAATTTGGTCACCTATGGCTACACCTTC. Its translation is CASTNLVTYGYTF.

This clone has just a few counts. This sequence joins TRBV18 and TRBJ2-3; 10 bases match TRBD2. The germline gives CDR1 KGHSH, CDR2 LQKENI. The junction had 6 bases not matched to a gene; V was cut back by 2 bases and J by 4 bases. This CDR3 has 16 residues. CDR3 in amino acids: CASSPAPSGSPDTQYF. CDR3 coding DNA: TGTGCCAGCTCACCAGCGCCTAGCGGGAGTCCAGATACGCAGTATTTT.

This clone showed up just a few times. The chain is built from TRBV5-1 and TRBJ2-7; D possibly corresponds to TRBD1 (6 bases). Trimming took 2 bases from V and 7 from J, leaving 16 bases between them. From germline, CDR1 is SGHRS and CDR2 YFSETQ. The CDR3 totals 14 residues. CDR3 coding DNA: TGCGCCAGCAGCTTATCAGGGGCTTTAGGAGAGCAGTACTTC. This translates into CASSLSGALGEQYF.

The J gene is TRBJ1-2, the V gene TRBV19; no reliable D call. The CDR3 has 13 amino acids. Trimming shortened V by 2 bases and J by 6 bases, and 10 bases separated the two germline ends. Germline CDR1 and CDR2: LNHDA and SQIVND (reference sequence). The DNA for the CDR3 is TGTGCCAGTAGTATATGGTCCCAGGATGGCTACACCTTC. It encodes CASSIWSQDGYTF.

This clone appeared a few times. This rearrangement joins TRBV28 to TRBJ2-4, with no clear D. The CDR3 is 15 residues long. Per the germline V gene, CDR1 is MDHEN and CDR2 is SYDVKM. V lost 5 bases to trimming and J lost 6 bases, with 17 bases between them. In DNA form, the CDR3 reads TGTGCCAGCAGTCCCGCAGGTCTAAAAGGAAACATTCAGTACTTC. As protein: CASSPAGLKGNIQYF. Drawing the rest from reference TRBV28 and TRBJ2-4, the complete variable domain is DVKVTQSSRYLVKRTGEKVFLECVQDMDHENMFWYRQDPGLGLRLIYFSYDVKMKEKGDIPEGYSVSREKKERFSLILESASTNQTSMYLCASSPAGLKGNIQYFGAGTRLSVL.

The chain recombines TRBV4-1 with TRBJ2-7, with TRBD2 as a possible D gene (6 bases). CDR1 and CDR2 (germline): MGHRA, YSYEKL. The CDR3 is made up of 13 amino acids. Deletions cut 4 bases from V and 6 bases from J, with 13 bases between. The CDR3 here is CASSPGLRREQYF. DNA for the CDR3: TGCGCCAGCAGCCCTGGACTACGGCGCGAGCAGTACTTC.

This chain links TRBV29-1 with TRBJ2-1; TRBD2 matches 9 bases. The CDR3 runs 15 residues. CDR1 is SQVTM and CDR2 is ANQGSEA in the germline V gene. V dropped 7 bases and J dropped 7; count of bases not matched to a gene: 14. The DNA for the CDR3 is TGCAGCGCACTGACCGGGACTAGCTGGTCGAATGAGCAGTTCTTC. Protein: CSALTGTSWSNEQFF.

In DNA, the CDR3 is TGCGCCAGCAGCTTGAGATTTAGACAGGGGAAGGTGGAGACCTACGAGCAGTACTTC. This sequence encodes CASSLRFRQGKVETYEQYF. The V and J genes are TRBV5-1 and TRBJ2-7, with TRBD1 identical over 8 bases. The V and J ends lost 1 base and 2 bases, in that order; junction bases with no gene match: 17. In germline, CDR1 is SGHRS, CDR2 YFSETQ. This CDR3 has 19 amino acids.

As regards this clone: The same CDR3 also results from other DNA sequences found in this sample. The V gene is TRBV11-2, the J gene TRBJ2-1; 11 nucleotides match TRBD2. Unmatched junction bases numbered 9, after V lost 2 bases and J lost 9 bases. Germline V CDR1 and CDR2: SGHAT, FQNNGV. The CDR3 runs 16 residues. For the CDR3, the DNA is TGTGCCAGCAGCTTATTGGGGCTAGCGGGAGGTCGTGAGCAGTTCTTC. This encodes CASSLLGLAGGREQFF.

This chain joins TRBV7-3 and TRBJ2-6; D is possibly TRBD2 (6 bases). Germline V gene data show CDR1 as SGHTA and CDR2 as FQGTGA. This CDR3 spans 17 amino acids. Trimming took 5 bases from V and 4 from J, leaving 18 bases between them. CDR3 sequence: CASSPRGGNWGANVLTF. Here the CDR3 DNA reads TGTGCCAGCAGCCCGAGAGGCGGGAATTGGGGGGCCAACGTCCTGACTTTC.

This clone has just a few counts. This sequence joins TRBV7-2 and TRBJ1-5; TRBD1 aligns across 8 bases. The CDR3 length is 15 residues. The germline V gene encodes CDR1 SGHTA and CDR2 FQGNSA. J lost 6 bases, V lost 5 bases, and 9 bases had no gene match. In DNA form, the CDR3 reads TGTGCCAGCAGCGCCCCCGGGACAGGTTCTCAGCCCCAGCATTTT. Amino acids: CASSAPGTGSQPQHF.

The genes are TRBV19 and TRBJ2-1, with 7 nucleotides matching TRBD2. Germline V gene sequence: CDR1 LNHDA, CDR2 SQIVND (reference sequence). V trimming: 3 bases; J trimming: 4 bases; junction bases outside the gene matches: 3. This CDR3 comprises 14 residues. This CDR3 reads CASSIPGGYNEQFF. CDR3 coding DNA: TGTGCCAGTAGTATTCCGGGAGGATACAATGAGCAGTTCTTC.

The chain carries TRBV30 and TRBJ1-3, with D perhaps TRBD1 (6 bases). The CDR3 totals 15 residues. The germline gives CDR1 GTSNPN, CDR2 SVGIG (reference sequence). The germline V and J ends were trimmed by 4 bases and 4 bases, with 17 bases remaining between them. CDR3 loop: CAWTTDSWGGNTIYF. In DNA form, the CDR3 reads TGTGCCTGGACTACGGACAGCTGGGGGGGAAACACCATATATTTT.

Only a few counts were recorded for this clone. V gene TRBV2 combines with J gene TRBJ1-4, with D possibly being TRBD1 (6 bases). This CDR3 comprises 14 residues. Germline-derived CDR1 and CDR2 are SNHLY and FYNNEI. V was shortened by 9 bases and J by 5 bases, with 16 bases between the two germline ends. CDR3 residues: CASTPQGRNEKLFF. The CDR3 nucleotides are TGTGCCAGTACACCACAGGGCCGGAATGAAAAACTGTTTTTT.